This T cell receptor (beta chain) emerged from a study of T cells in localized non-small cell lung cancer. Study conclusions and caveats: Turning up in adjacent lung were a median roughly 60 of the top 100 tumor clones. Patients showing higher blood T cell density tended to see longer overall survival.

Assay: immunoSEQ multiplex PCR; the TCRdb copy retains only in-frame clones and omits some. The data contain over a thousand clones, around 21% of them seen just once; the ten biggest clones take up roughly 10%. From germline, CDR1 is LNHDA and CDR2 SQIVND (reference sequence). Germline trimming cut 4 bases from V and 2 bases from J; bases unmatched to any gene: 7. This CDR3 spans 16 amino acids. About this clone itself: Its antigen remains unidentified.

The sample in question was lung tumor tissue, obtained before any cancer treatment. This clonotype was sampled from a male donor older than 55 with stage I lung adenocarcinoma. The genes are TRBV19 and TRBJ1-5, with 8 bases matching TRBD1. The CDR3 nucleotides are TGTGCCAGTAGTACCTCGGACAGGGTGGGCAATCAGCCCCAGCATTTT. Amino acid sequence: CASSTSDRVGNQPQHF.